This paragraph covers one T cell receptor (beta chain) sequence. Repertoires were generated with immunoSEQ multiplex PCR, while TCRdb's copy carries only in-frame clones and drops some. The sample consists of around 180,000 clones, roughly 76% of them appearing once. In Seattle, patients joined the study during active infection and were tracked longitudinally. These data come from a study of blood T cell repertoires in COVID-19. Study at large: Specimens from acute and convalescent COVID-19 originated in the United States, Italy and Spain. Nucleic acid was either cDNA or gDNA, and it came from T cells, B-cell-depleted T cells, or PBMCs.

This CDR3 contains 14 residues. CDR1 is SGHAT, CDR2 FQNNGV, per germline. V lost 5 bases to trimming and J lost 3 bases, with 13 bases between them. This TCR was sampled from an elderly woman with COVID-19, enrolled during active disease. The chain is built from TRBV11-2 and TRBJ2-5; D might be TRBD1 (5 bases). The sequenced material came from peripheral blood. CDR3 bases: TGTGCCAGCAGCCCAGGGTTTCGGGAAGAGACCCAGTACTTC. This translates into CASSPGFREETQYF.